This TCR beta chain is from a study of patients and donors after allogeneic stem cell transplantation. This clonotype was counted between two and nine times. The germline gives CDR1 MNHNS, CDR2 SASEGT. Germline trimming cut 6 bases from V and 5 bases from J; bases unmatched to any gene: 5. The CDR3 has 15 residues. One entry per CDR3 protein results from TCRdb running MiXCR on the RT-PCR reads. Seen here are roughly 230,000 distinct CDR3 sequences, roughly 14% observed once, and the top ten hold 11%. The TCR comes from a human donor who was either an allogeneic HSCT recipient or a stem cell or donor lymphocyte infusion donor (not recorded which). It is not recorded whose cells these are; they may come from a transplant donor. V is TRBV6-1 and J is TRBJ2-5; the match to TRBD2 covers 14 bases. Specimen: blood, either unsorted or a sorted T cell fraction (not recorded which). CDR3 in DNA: TGTGCCAGCAGGACTAGCGGGGGGGCCTATGAGACCCAGTACTTC. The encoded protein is CASRTSGGAYETQYF.